The text below deals with one T cell receptor beta chain. The target antigen is unknown. Those with chemo-refractory metastatic non-small-cell lung cancer were treated with focal radiation combined with CTLA-4 blockade using ipilimumab. These data originate in a study of radiotherapy plus CTLA-4 blockade in lung cancer. Turning to the study itself: Across the patients, objective responses occurred in about 18%, and disease control in approximately 30%.

Only in-frame clones appear in the TCRdb table, and some are missing; sequencing was by immunoSEQ multiplex PCR. The sample contains over 100,000 clones, more than 65% of which appear only once. General study results and limits: Reported findings show early blood T cell clone dynamics, with interferon-beta, best predicted response.

This CDR3 has 14 residues. Between the trimmed V and J ends, which lost 2 bases and 7 bases, there was a span of 12 bases. Germline loops: CDR1 MNHEY, CDR2 SMNVEV (reference sequence). The receptor's source is a human donor with non-small cell lung cancer that progressed on radiotherapy plus ipilimumab. Some clones in this sample may be carry-over from other donors' samples. The chain is built from TRBV27 and TRBJ2-1; D uncertain. The specimen was peripheral blood, collected from a patient treated with radiotherapy plus ipilimumab. In DNA form, the CDR3 reads TGTGCCAGCAGTTTAGAGCCTCACCAAAATGAGCAGTTCTTC. Translated: CASSLEPHQNEQFF.